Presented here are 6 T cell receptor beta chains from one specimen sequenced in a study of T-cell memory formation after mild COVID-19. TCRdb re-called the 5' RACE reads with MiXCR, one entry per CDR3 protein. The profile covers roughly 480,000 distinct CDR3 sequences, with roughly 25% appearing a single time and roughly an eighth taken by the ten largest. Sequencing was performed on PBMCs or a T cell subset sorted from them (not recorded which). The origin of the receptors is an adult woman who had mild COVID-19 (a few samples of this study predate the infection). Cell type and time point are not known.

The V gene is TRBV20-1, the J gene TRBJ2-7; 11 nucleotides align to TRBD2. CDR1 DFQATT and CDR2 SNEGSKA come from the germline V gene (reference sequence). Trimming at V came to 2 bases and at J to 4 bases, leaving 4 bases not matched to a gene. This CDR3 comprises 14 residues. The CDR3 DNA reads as TGCAGTGCTAGAAGACTAGCGGGAAATTACGAGCAGTACTTC. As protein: CSARRLAGNYEQYF.

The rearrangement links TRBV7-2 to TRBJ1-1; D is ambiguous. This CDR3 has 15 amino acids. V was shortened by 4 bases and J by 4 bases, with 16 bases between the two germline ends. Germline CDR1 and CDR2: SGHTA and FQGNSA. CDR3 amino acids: CASSSNLRRATEAFF. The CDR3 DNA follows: TGTGCCAGCAGCTCTAACCTGCGAAGGGCCACTGAAGCTTTCTTT.

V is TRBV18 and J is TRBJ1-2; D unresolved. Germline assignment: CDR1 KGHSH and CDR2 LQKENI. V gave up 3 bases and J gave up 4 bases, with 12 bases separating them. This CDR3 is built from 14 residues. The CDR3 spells CASSPPGFSYGYTF. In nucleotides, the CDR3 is TGTGCCAGCTCACCTCCGGGGTTCTCCTATGGCTACACCTTC.

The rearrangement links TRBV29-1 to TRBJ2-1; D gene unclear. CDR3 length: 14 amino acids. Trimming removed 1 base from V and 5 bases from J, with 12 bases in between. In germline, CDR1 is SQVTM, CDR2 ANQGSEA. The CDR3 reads CSVEGVRTDNEQFF. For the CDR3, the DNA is TGCAGCGTTGAAGGAGTCCGAACGGACAATGAGCAGTTCTTC.

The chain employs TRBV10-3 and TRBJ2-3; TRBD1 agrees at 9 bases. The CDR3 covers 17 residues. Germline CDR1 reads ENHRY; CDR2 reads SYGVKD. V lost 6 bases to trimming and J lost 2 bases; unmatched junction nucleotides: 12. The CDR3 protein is CAISETSGTGSTDTQYF. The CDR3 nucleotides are TGTGCCATCAGCGAGACCTCCGGGACAGGGTCCACAGATACGCAGTATTTT.

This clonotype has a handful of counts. CDR3 nucleotides: TGTGCCACCAGCAGAGATTTAGCGGAAGGAGAGACCCAGTACTTC. This sequence encodes CATSRDLAEGETQYF. The gene calls are TRBV15 and TRBJ2-5; D might be TRBD2 (6 bases). Germline V gene sequence: CDR1 LNHNV, CDR2 YYDKDF (reference sequence). V lost 0 bases, J lost 4 bases, and 12 bases lay in between. This CDR3 comprises 15 residues.